The 15 T cell receptor beta chains reported below all come from one sample, sequenced in a study of blood T cell repertoires in COVID-19. Sequencing used immunoSEQ multiplex PCR; TCRdb keeps in-frame clones, though not all of them. The sample has some 60,000 clones; about nine tenths are singletons. The specimen was peripheral blood. The receptors here all came from a man aged 55 to 69 with acute or convalescent COVID-19.

By sample fraction, this clone is medium-sized (0.01 to 0.1%). The genes are TRBV19 and TRBJ2-3, with 7 bases aligning to TRBD1. This CDR3 contains 16 residues. V was clipped by 5 bases and J by 3 bases; unmatched bases: 11. Per the germline V gene, CDR1 is LNHDA and CDR2 is SQIVND (reference sequence). CDR3 nucleotide sequence: TGTGCCAGTAGTTCCCCAGGGGGAAGTGGGACAGATACGCAGTATTTT. Amino acid sequence: CASSSPGGSGTDTQYF. Full variable domain (outside the CDR3, taken from reference TRBV19 and TRBJ2-3): DGGITQSPKYLFRKEGQNVTLSCEQNLNHDAMYWYRQDPGQGLRLIYYSQIVNDFQKGDIAEGYSVSREKKESFPLTVTSAQKNPTAFYLCASSSPGGSGTDTQYFGPGTRLTVL.

The rearrangement uses TRBV5-1 and TRBJ2-1; 8 bases match TRBD1. The junction had 8 bases not matched to a gene; V was cut back by 1 base and J by 8 bases. The CDR3 length is 15 residues. The germline CDR1 and CDR2 sequences are SGHRS and YFSETQ. CDR3 residues: CASSLKTGGSDEQFF. The CDR3 DNA reads TGCGCCAGCAGCTTGAAAACAGGGGGGTCGGATGAGCAGTTCTTC. Drawing the rest from reference TRBV5-1 and TRBJ2-1, the complete variable domain is KAGVTQTPRYLIKTRGQQVTLSCSPISGHRSVSWYQQTPGQGLQFLFEYFSETQRNKGNFPGRFSGRQFSNSRSEMNVSTLELGDSALYLCASSLKTGGSDEQFFGPGTRLTVL.

The chain combines TRBV2 with TRBJ1-5; D is ambiguous. CDR3 length: 15 amino acids. V was pared by 5 bases and J by 2 bases, with 13 bases between. Germline CDR1 and CDR2: SNHLY and FYNNEI. CDR3 bases: TGTGCCAGCAGTAACGGGGTAGGTGGCAATCAGCCCCAGCATTTT. This gives the protein CASSNGVGGNQPQHF.

This clone was observed a single time. The J gene is TRBJ2-2, the V gene TRBV27; 9 bases match TRBD1. The ends lost 11 bases at V and 7 bases at J; junction bases unmatched: 11. This CDR3 spans 14 amino acids. Germline values: CDR1 MNHEY, CDR2 SMNVEV (reference sequence). The CDR3 region has the DNA TGTGCCGTTCGACAGGGGGGTGTCGGCGGGGAGCTGTTTTTT. Its translation: CAVRQGGVGGELFF.

The genes are TRBV19 and TRBJ2-3, with TRBD1 identical over 9 bases. Germline assignment: CDR1 LNHDA and CDR2 SQIVND (reference sequence). V shed 3 bases, J shed 3 bases, and the junction held 4 bases outside the gene matches. The CDR3 contains 15 residues. In nucleotides, the CDR3 is TGTGCCAGTAGTATCGGGACAGGGACTACAGATACGCAGTATTTT. Protein product: CASSIGTGTTDTQYF.

DNA of the CDR3: TGTGCCAGCAGTGATTCAGGGGGTGACTGGCCCCAGCATTTT. Its translation is CASSDSGGDWPQHF. This chain joins TRBV6-1 and TRBJ1-5; 7 nucleotides agree with TRBD1. CDR1 and CDR2 (germline): MNHNS, SASEGT. The CDR3 extends over 14 amino acids. The trim removed 3 bases at V and 9 bases at J, leaving 8 bases unmatched.

The rearrangement links TRBV7-8 to TRBJ1-5; D remains unclear. Trimming shortened V by 5 bases and J by 8 bases, and 22 bases separated the two germline ends. From germline, CDR1 is SGHVS and CDR2 FQNEAQ. CDR3 size: 16 residues. The CDR3 coding sequence is TGTGCCAGCAGCGGTAGCGGCAAGCTGGCAGGAGAGCCCCAGCATTTT. Translated, it gives CASSGSGKLAGEPQHF.

The chain links TRBV13 to TRBJ2-3; 7 nucleotides line up with TRBD1. V dropped 4 bases and J dropped 3; count of bases not matched to a gene: 4. Germline V gene lookup returns CDR1 PRHDT and CDR2 FYEKMQ (reference sequence). The CDR3 is 14 residues long. This chain's CDR3 is CASSSTGKTDTQYF. The CDR3 DNA reads as TGTGCCAGCAGCTCGACAGGGAAGACAGATACGCAGTATTTT.

The chain recombines TRBV29-1 with TRBJ1-6; TRBD1 aligns across 8 bases. CDR1 is SQVTM, CDR2 ANQGSEA, per germline. This CDR3 spans 13 amino acids. The V gene end was trimmed by 4 bases and the J gene end by 9 bases; junction bases not matched to a gene: 5. Here the CDR3 DNA reads TGCAGCGTTGCGGACAGGGAGGCTTCACCCCTCCACTTT. Translation: CSVADREASPLHF.

This clone was detected only once. V and J are TRBV6-6 and TRBJ1-2; 9 nucleotides agree with TRBD1. The CDR3 totals 15 residues. V was clipped by 8 bases and J by 1 base; unmatched bases: 8. CDR1 and CDR2 from the germline V gene are MNHNY and SVGAGI (reference sequence). CDR3 nucleotides: TGTGCCAGCGGGACAGGGAATACTCGTAACTATGGCTACACCTTC. It translates to CASGTGNTRNYGYTF.

The gene calls are TRBV4-1 and TRBJ2-7; 7 nucleotides line up with TRBD1. The junction had 5 bases not matched to a gene; V was cut back by 0 bases and J by 3 bases. The germline CDR1 and CDR2 sequences are MGHRA and YSYEKL. The CDR3 totals 15 residues. The CDR3 DNA follows: TGCGCCAGCAGCCAAGATCCGGGACAGTTCTACGAGCAGTACTTC. Encoded protein: CASSQDPGQFYEQYF.

This chain links TRBV15 with TRBJ1-2, with a possible D match to TRBD1 (6 bases). CDR3 length: 16 amino acids. Germline values: CDR1 LNHNV, CDR2 YYDKDF (reference sequence). V lost 4 bases, J lost 5 bases, and 20 bases lay in between. The CDR3 coding sequence is TGTGCCACCAGCACCCAGATCGGAGACAGGCGATATGGCTACACCTTC. Protein: CATSTQIGDRRYGYTF.

This clone was recorded once. The chain carries TRBV24-1 and TRBJ1-5; TRBD1 might be the D (6 bases). V was cut by 3 bases and J by 4 bases, with 12 bases left in between. Germline CDR1 KGHDR, CDR2 SFDVKD. The CDR3 is 15 amino acids. CDR3 DNA: TGTGCCACCAGTGATAACAGGGCTTCGAATCAGCCCCAGCATTTT. It yields the protein CATSDNRASNQPQHF.

The chain employs TRBV5-8 and TRBJ1-4; TRBD1 aligns across 7 bases. Germline loops: CDR1 SGHTS, CDR2 YDEGEE. The CDR3 is made up of 14 amino acids. V lost 4 bases and J lost 8; bases outside the gene matches: 8. The CDR3 DNA is TGTGCCAGCAGCGACTGGACAGGCCTAGAAAAACTGTTTTTT. It encodes CASSDWTGLEKLFF.

The chain links TRBV11-2 to TRBJ2-1, with 11 bases that match TRBD2. The CDR3 is 17 amino acids. Germline V gives CDR1 SGHAT, CDR2 FQNNGV. V was clipped by 1 base and J by 7 bases; unmatched bases: 9. CDR3 in amino acids: CASSLAPTSGGANEQFF. The CDR3 region has the DNA TGTGCCAGCAGCTTAGCCCCAACTAGCGGGGGAGCGAATGAGCAGTTCTTC.